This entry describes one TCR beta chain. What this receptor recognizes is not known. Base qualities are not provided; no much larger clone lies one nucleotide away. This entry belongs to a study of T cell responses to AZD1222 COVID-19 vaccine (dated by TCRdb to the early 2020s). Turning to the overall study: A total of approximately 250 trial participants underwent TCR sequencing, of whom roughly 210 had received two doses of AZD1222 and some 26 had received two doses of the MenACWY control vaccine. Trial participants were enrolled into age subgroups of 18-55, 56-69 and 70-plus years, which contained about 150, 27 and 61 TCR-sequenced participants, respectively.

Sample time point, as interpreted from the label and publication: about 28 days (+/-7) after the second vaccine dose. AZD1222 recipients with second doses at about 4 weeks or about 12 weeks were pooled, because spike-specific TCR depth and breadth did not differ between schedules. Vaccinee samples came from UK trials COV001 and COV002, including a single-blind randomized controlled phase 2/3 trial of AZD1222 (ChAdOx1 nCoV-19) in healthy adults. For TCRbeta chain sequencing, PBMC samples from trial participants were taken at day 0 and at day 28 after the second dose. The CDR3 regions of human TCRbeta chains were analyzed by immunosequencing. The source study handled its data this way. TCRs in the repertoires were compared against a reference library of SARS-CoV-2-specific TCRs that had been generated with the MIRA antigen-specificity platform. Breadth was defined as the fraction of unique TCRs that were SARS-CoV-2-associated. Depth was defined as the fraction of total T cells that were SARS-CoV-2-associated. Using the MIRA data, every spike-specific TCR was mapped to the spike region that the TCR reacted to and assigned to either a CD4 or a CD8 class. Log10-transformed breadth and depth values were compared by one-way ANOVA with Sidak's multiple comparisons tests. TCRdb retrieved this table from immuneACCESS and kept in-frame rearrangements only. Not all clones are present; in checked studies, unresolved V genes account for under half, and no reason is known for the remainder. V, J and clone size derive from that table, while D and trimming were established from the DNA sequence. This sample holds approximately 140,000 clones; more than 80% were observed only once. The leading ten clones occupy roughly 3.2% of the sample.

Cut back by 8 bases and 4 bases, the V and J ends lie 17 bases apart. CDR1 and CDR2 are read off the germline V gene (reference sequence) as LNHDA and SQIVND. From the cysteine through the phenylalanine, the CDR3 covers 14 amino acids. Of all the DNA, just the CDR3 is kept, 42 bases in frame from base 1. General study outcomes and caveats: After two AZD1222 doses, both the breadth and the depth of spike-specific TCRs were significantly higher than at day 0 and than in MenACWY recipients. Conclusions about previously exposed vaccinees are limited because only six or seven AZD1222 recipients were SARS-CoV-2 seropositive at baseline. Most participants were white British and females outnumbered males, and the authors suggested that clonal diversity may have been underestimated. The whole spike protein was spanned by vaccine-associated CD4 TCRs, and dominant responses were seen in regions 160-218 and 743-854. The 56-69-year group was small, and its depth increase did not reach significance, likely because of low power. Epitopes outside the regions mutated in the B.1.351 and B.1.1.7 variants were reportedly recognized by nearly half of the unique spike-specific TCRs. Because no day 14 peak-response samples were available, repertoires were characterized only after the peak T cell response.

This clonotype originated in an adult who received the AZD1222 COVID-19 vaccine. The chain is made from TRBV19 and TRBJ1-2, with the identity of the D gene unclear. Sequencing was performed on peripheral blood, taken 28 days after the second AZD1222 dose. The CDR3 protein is CASGDPWLSYGYTF. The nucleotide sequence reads TGTGCCAGTGGGGATCCGTGGCTCTCCTATGGCTACACCTTC.